The 10 T cell receptor beta chains presented below share a single source sample, sequenced in a study of regulatory T cells in long-lasting Graves disease. Time point: newly diagnosed GD, antithyroid drugs for less than 3 months. After RNA was extracted from PBMCs, the TCR library was made from it. CDR3-region Arm-PCR and iRepertoire HTBI primers produced the TCR beta libraries. Each CDR3 protein gets one entry after TCRdb re-called the multiplex PCR reads with MiXCR. In the table there are hundreds of thousands of distinct CDR3 sequences, roughly 13% of which are singletons. These data also formed part of another study, on T cells in Graves' hyperthyroidism and ophthalmopathy.

The sequencing used peripheral blood mononuclear cells (PBMCs), collected at new diagnosis, from a patient treated with antithyroid drugs. All receptors derive from a man younger than 45 with Graves disease.

In this sample, this clonotype turned up many times. This chain links TRBV6-2 or TRBV6-3 with TRBJ1-2; 7 positions match TRBD1. The germline CDR1 and CDR2 sequences are MNHEY and SVGEGT. V lost 0 bases and J lost 8; bases outside the gene matches: 9. The CDR3 has 15 amino acids. CDR3 in DNA: TGTGCCAGCAGTTACTCTCAGGGGGTATATGAAGGCTACACCTTC. This sequence encodes CASSYSQGVYEGYTF.

With respect to this clonotype: A junction end diverges from the germline sequence, so it may reflect a read error. This chain's CDR3 is CASGLELVTVISTDTQYF. CDR3 coding DNA: TGTGCCAGCGGCTTAGAATTGGTTACAGTCATAAGCACAGATACGCAGTATTTT. The chain uses TRBV11-2 and TRBJ2-3; D call uncertain. CDR3 length equals 18 residues. CDR1 and CDR2 (germline): SGHAT, FQNNGV.

This clonotype appeared many times. This chain links TRBV29-1 with TRBJ2-5; perhaps TRBD2 as D (5 bases). Germline-derived CDR1 and CDR2 are SQVTM and ANQGSEA. Between the trimmed V and J ends, which lost 4 bases and 4 bases, there was a span of 10 bases. This CDR3 comprises 12 residues. CDR3 sequence (DNA): TGCAGCGTTGTAAGACGGGGAGAGACCCAGTACTTC. As protein: CSVVRRGETQYF.

At least ten counts were recorded for this clonotype. The V call is TRBV30, the J call TRBJ2-7, with unresolved D. The CDR3 covers 10 residues. Trimming took 0 bases from V and 6 from J, leaving 3 bases between them. In germline, CDR1 is GTSNPN, CDR2 SVGIG (reference sequence). CDR3 protein: CAWSVREQYF. CDR3 bases: TGTGCCTGGAGTGTACGCGAGCAGTACTTC. The full variable domain, its missing parts supplied by reference TRBV30 and TRBJ2-7, is SQTIHQWPATLVQPVGSPLSLECTVEGTSNPNLYWYRQAAGRGLQLLFYSVGIGQISSEVPQNLSASRPQDRQFILSSKKLLLSDSGFYLCAWSVREQYFGPGTRLTVT.

V and J are TRBV10-1 and TRBJ2-3; no firm D call. V was trimmed by 2 bases and J by 2 bases, leaving 8 bases between them. CDR1 and CDR2 (germline): WNHNN, SYGVQD (reference sequence). This CDR3 has 14 residues. The CDR3 here is CASSEGSVTDTQYF. CDR3 coding DNA: TGCGCCAGCAGTGAGGGTTCTGTCACAGATACGCAGTATTTT.

In this sample, this clonotype turned up many times. CDR3 protein: CASTPGIMYQETQYF. CDR3 coding DNA: TGTGCCAGCACGCCGGGGATTATGTACCAAGAGACCCAGTACTTC. This chain joins TRBV9 and TRBJ2-5; a weak D match, TRBD2 (5 bases). Trimming took 6 bases from V and 0 from J, leaving 15 bases between them. CDR1 is SGDLS, CDR2 YYNGEE, per germline. The CDR3 extends over 15 amino acids.

This clonotype was seen a handful of times. The rearrangement joins TRBV12-5 to TRBJ1-1; D uncertain. This CDR3 has 15 residues. V was pared by 0 bases and J by 6 bases, with 14 bases between. Germline V gene lookup returns CDR1 LGHNT and CDR2 FRNRAP. CDR3 nucleotides: TGTGCTAGTGGTTTGGTACTGGGGAATCTGGCTGAAGCTTTCTTT. Translation gives CASGLVLGNLAEAFF.

Details on this clonotype: A read error may be the cause here, since a much bigger clone is one base away. J is TRBJ1-1 and V is TRBV19; TRBD1 matches 7 bases. CDR3 length: 14 residues. CDR1 and CDR2 (germline): LNHDA, SQIVND (reference sequence). Here the CDR3 DNA reads TGTGCCAGTAGTACGACAGGGATGGAAACTGAAGGTTTCTTT. Its translation is CASSTTGMETEGFF.

In its sample, this clonotype was seen many times. The CDR3 loop is CSGGTATEAFF. As DNA, the CDR3 is TGCAGCGGAGGCACGGCCACTGAAGCTTTCTTT. The rearrangement uses TRBV29-1 and TRBJ1-1; D remains unclear. The germline V gene encodes CDR1 SQVTM and CDR2 ANQGSEA. V lost 7 bases and J 4 bases, leaving 10 bases between the germline ends. There are 11 residues in the CDR3.

This clonotype was detected ten times or more. This sequence joins TRBV2 and TRBJ2-7; 7 positions agree with TRBD1. Germline V gives CDR1 SNHLY, CDR2 FYNNEI. Unmatched junction bases numbered 9, after V lost 7 bases and J lost 0 bases. This CDR3 has 15 residues. CDR3 loop: CASIQDRTSSYEQYF. The CDR3 nucleotides are TGTGCCAGCATTCAGGACAGGACAAGCTCCTACGAGCAGTACTTC.